These 18 T cell receptor delta chains originate from one sample sequenced in a study of gamma-delta chains in newborns, infants, children. TCRdb ran CATT on the reads. Among more than 1,000 delta-chain clones listed, around 2.3% were seen once. What was sequenced was blood. The receptor source for this set is a child in good health.

Comments on this clone: Since a far larger clone is one base different, this is likely a read error. The V gene lacks a call, and TRDJ1 is the J gene; no check of the table's D call, TRDD2, against the DNA was made. This CDR3 region has 22 residues. CDR3 residues: CACDPLRLPKSPNRVSTDKLIF. CDR3 coding DNA: TGTGCCTGTGACCCCCTTCGCCTTCCTAAAAGCCCGAATAGAGTATCCACCGATAAACTCATCTTT.

Concerning this clone itself: A read error may be the cause here, since a much bigger clone is one base away. The identical CDR3 is also encoded by other nucleotide sequences in the sample. The chain employs TRDV2 and TRDJ1; 13 bases match TRDD3. J gave up 2 bases and V 3 bases, and 11 bases lay outside the gene matches. Per germline, CDR1 GEAIGNYY and CDR2 EKD. This CDR3 has 18 amino acids. CDR3 sequence (DNA): TGTGCCTGTGACGACATACTGGGGGATACGGGCATAACCGATAAACTCATCTTT. It translates to CACDDILGDTGITDKLIF.

The sample holds a few counts of this clone. The likely explanation is a read error, given a far larger clone one base away. Other DNA sequences of this sample code for an identical CDR3. J is TRDJ3 and V is TRDV2; possible D gene TRDD3, 5 bases. This CDR3 is 22 amino acids long. Germline CDR1 is GEAIGNYY and CDR2 is EKD. CDR3 DNA sequence: TGTGCCTGTGACACCGTAAGGGCACATACTCGGGCGAGCTCCTGGGACACCCGGCAGATGTTTTTC. Translation gives CACDTVRAHTRASSWDTRQMFF.

By share, this clone counts as large (0.1 to 1%). The CDR3 nucleotides read TGTGCCTGTGACACCGTGATAAGAAGTTGGGGGATAAGAGACACCGATAAACTCATCTTT. It is translated as CACDTVIRSWGIRDTDKLIF. The V call is TRDV2, the J call TRDJ1; 9 bases are a match to TRDD3. Germline V lookup: CDR1 GEAIGNYY, CDR2 EKD. The V and J ends lost 0 bases and 0 bases, in that order; junction bases with no gene match: 16. CDR3 length: 20 amino acids.

This clone has more than one count but fewer than ten. It differs at one base from a far larger clone, so likely a read error. The rearrangement joins TRDV2 to TRDJ1, with TRDD3 matching 9 bases. CDR1 is GEAIGNYY and CDR2 is EKD in the germline V gene. CDR3 size: 18 residues. The CDR3 protein is CACDTAILGDRYTDKPIF. DNA of the CDR3: TGTGCCTGTGACACGGCCATACTGGGGGACCGGTACACCGATAAACCCATCTTT.

This clone was detected a few times. The chain recombines TRDV2 with TRDJ1; the match to TRDD3 covers 9 bases. Trimming cost V 0 bases and J 3 bases; bases outside gene matches: 7. There are 16 residues in the CDR3. Looked up from germline, CDR1 is GEAIGNYY and CDR2 is EKD. Here the CDR3 DNA reads TGTGCCTGTGACACCGTGGGGGATAGGTTCTCCGATAAACTCATCTTT. It specifies CACDTVGDRFSDKLIF.

This clone is large. Other DNA sequences within the sample encode an identical CDR3. The chain carries TRDV1 and TRDJ1; TRDD3 matches 9 bases. There are 19 residues in the CDR3. The ends lost 4 bases at V and 2 bases at J; junction bases unmatched: 17. CDR1 is TSWWSYY, CDR2 QGS, per germline. The CDR3: CALGGIQVLGDSGTDKLIF. The CDR3 bases are TGTGCTCTTGGGGGGATACAGGTTCTGGGGGATTCAGGGACCGATAAACTCATCTTT.

Concerning this clone itself: A read error is possible here, since a much larger clone lies one base away. The sample holds other DNA sequences that translate to the same CDR3. This rearrangement joins TRDV2 to TRDJ1, with a weak D call TRDD3 (6 bases). Germline values: CDR1 GEAIGNYY, CDR2 EKD. The CDR3 sequence is 23 residues long. CDR3 bases: TGCGCCTGTGACACCGTACGGGGGTTAGCTGGGGCTAATTCGAGGGAGGACACCGATAAACTCATCTTT. The encoded protein is CACDTVRGLAGANSREDTDKLIF.

Concerning this clone itself: A read error is the likely source, as a far larger clone sits one nucleotide away. The chain uses TRDV2 and TRDJ1; 9 positions match TRDD3. The V and J ends lost 3 bases and 0 bases, in that order; junction bases with no gene match: 19. CDR3 length equals 20 residues. In germline, CDR1 is GEAIGNYY, CDR2 EKD. This CDR3 reads CACDASRTLLGDPNTDKLIF. In nucleotides, the CDR3 is TGTGCCTGTGACGCGTCTCGTACTTTACTGGGGGACCCTAACACCGATAAACTCATCTTT.

This clone was seen a handful of times. The protein held in TCRdb is that of a much larger clone and does not match this DNA's translation at residue 4, likely because of a read error; the protein shown is translated from the DNA. J is TRDJ1 and V is TRDV2; 10 bases fit TRDD3. Unmatched junction bases numbered 8, after V lost 5 bases and J lost 0 bases. Germline V CDR1 and CDR2: GEAIGNYY, EKD. The CDR3 covers 16 residues. The CDR3 DNA is TGTGCCTGTGGCATGGTGGGGGATACTAACACCGATAAACTCATCTTT. This gives the protein CACGMVGDTNTDKLIF.

In the case of this clone: It is likely a read error: a sequence one base away is far more abundant. The CDR3 DNA follows: TGTGCCTGTGACACCTTACTGGGGGATACGCATAGTTCCACCACCGATAAACTCATCTTT. Its translation is CACDTLLGDTHSSTTDKLIF. The chain uses TRDV2 and TRDJ1; 13 bases agree with TRDD3. CDR3 length equals 20 residues. The V and J ends lost 0 bases and 1 base, in that order; junction bases with no gene match: 13. CDR1 and CDR2 (germline): GEAIGNYY, EKD.

By share, this clone counts as large. Other DNA sequences in this specimen translate into the identical CDR3. The chain uses TRDV2 and TRDJ3, with 13 bases that match TRDD3. There are 19 residues in the CDR3. V was clipped by 3 bases and J by 3 bases; unmatched bases: 7. From germline, CDR1 is GEAIGNYY and CDR2 EKD. The CDR3 here is CACDPYWGIRVWDTRQMFF. For the CDR3, the DNA is TGTGCCTGTGACCCGTACTGGGGGATACGCGTCTGGGACACCCGACAGATGTTTTTC.

A note on this clone: A single base separates this from a much larger clone, so it may be a read error. The chain couples TRDV2 to TRDJ1; 8 bases line up with TRDD3. V lost 0 bases to trimming and J lost 1 base; unmatched junction nucleotides: 3. The germline CDR1 and CDR2 sequences are GEAIGNYY and EKD. The CDR3 contains 15 residues. The CDR3 here is CACDTVGYGTDKLIF. The CDR3 DNA follows: TGTGCCTGTGACACCGTGGGATACGGCACCGATAAACTCATCTTT.

This clone was counted a few times. This chain connects TRDV2 to TRDJ1; D gene ambiguous. Trimming removed 4 bases from V and 2 bases from J, with 4 bases in between. Germline lookup yields CDR1 GEAIGNYY and CDR2 EKD. This CDR3 region has 11 residues. CDR3 bases: TGTGCCTGTGAGGATACCGATAAACTCATCTTT. Its translation: CACEDTDKLIF.

This clone has more than one count but fewer than ten. Just one base apart from a much larger clone, this may be a read error. Other DNA sequences from this sample encode an identical CDR3 as well. The chain is built from TRDV2 and TRDJ1, with 7 nucleotides matching TRDD3. This CDR3 is built from 17 residues. The junction had 9 bases not matched to a gene; V was cut back by 0 bases and J by 0 bases. The germline CDR1 and CDR2 sequences are GEAIGNYY and EKD. CDR3 nucleotides: TGTGCCTGTGACACCCTCTTACGGGATACACACACCGATAAACTCATCTTT. Protein product: CACDTLLRDTHTDKLIF.

This clone was picked up a small number of times. A far larger clone differs by one base, so this is likely a read error. Other DNA sequences in the same sample also yield this CDR3. The chain joins TRDV2 to TRDJ1, with a possible D match to TRDD3 (6 bases). The CDR3 consists of 19 residues. V lost 3 bases to trimming and J lost 0 bases, with 25 bases between them. The germline V gene encodes CDR1 GEAIGNYY and CDR2 EKD. The CDR3 protein is CACDPALLGDMNYTDKLIF. CDR3 DNA: TGTGCCTGTGACCCCGCCTTACTGGGAGATATGAATTACACCGATAAACTCATCTTT.

This clone was seen more than once but under ten times. The protein held in TCRdb is that of a much larger clone and does not match this DNA's translation at residue 10, likely because of a read error; the protein shown is translated from the DNA. J is TRDJ1 and V is TRDV1; TRDD3 might be the D (7 bases). Germline V gives CDR1 TSWWSYY, CDR2 QGS. Trimming took 7 bases from V and 4 from J, leaving 37 bases between them. This CDR3 contains 21 residues. The CDR3 DNA is TGTGCTCTTGCTCCCGTTCCTAAGGGTGCGGTGGCCCTCTGGGGGGGCGATAAACTCATCTTT. The encoded protein is CALAPVPKGAVALWGGDKLIF.

In this sample, this clone turned up a few times. This sequence may be a read error, since a much larger clone differs from it by one base. J is TRDJ1 and V is TRDV1; 12 nucleotides match TRDD3. CDR1 TSWWSYY and CDR2 QGS come from the germline V gene. This CDR3 has 24 amino acids. The CDR3 DNA follows: TGTGCTCTTGGGAACGCCGCCCCTTTTTCTGTCGCAAACCCGTCTGGGGGATACGCCGATAAACCCATCTTT. Translating gives CALGNAAPFSVANPSGGYADKPIF.